Below, one TCR beta chain is given with its context. The target antigen is unknown. CDR3 length: 15 residues. Deletions cut 2 bases from V and 7 bases from J, with 16 bases between. Germline V gene data show CDR1 as SGHRS and CDR2 as YFSETQ. The data were produced by immunoSEQ multiplex PCR, yet TCRdb's version contains in-frame clones alone and is incomplete. Here the sample spans roughly 500,000 clones, about 78% being singletons. These data belong to a study of shared clonotypes between healthy human individuals. Findings of the study overall: Blood was the sole source, and tissue repertoires probably differ.

The source of this sequence is a woman aged 40 to 50 in good health. Some clones in this sample may be carry-over from other donors' samples. V and J are TRBV5-1 and TRBJ2-1; D is possibly TRBD2 (5 bases). Specimen: PBMCs. DNA for the CDR3: TGCGCCAGCAGCTTTAGCGTACAACTAGGGAATGAGCAGTTCTTC. It specifies CASSFSVQLGNEQFF.